The sequence of this TCR beta chain was determined in a study of CD8 T cells in Susac syndrome. Study-wide findings and caveats: The study's TCR sequencing and HLA analysis drew on a certain number of individuals. That number was acknowledged as relatively small.

The ends were cut back, 2 bases at V and 8 bases at J, with 22 bases in the middle. Germline assignment: CDR1 DFQATT and CDR2 SNEGSKA (reference sequence). CDR3 length equals 16 residues. The multiple sclerosis controls consisted of treatment-naive patients with relapsing-remitting disease, either stable or active. Comment on this clonotype: Its antigen is currently unknown.

Random-hexamer reverse transcription was applied to about 0.45 to 1 ug RNA. Multiplex PCR with immunoSEQ amplified the TCR beta CDR3 across 54 Vbeta and 13 Jbeta. Using its own MiXCR run on the immunoSEQ multiplex PCR reads, TCRdb lists one record per CDR3 protein. The profile shows some 300,000 distinct CDR3 sequences, roughly 85% of them singletons. Sequencing input: CD8+ T cells from PBMCs. This clonotype was sampled from a human donor with multiple sclerosis. This chain connects TRBV20-1 to TRBJ2-1; maybe TRBD2 (5 bases). This CDR3 reads CSARSGRERSGYEQFF. DNA of the CDR3: TGCAGTGCTAGATCCGGAAGGGAGCGTTCGGGATATGAGCAGTTCTTC.